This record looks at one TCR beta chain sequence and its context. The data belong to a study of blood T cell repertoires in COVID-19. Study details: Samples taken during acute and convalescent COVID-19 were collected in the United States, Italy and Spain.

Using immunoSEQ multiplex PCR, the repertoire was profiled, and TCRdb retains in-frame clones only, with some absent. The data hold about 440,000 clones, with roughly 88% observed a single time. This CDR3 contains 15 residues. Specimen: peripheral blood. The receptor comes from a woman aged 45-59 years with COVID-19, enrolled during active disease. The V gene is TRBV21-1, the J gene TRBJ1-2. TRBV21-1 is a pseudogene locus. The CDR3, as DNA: TGTGCCAGCAGCCGGAAGGGGGGGGCCCGCTATGGCTACACCTTC. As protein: CASSRKGGARYGYTF.